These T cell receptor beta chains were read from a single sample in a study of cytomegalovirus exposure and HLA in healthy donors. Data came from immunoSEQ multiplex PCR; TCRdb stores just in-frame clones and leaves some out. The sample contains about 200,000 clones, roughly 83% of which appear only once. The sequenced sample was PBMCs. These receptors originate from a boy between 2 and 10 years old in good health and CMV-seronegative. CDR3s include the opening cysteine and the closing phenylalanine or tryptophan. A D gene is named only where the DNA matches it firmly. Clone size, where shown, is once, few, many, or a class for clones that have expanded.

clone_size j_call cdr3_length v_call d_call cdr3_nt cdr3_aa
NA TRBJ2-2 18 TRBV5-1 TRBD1 TGCGCCAGCAGCTTGTCCGGGACAGGGCTCGATCACACCGGGGAGCTGTTTTTT CASSLSGTGLDHTGELFF
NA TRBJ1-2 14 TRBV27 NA TGTGCCAGCAGTCCCATCAGGGAAACCTATGGCTACACCTTC CASSPIRETYGYTF
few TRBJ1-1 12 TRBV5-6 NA TGTGCCAGCAGCTTGGCCGGGTTTGAAGCTTTCTTT CASSLAGFEAFF
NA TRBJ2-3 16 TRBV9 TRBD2 TGTGCCAGCAGCCCCCGGGTAGCGGGGGGTATAGATACGCAGTATTTT CASSPRVAGGIDTQYF
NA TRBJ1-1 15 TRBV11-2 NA TGTGCCAGCAGCTCTAACAGGGTCCGGGGGGCTGAAGCTTTCTTT CASSSNRVRGAEAFF
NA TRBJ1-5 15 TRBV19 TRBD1 TGTGCCAGTAGTGTCGGACAGGGTAGAGATCAGCCCCAGCATTTT CASSVGQGRDQPQHF
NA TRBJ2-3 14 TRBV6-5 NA TGTGCCAGCAGTTACTCACTTCCGGGAGATACGCAGTATTTT CASSYSLPGDTQYF
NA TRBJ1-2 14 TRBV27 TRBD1 TGTGCCAGCAGACGAAGACAGGGAGGCTATGGCTACACCTTC CASRRRQGGYGYTF
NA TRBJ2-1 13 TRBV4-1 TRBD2 TGCGCCAGCAGCCAGGGTACGGGACTAAAGCAGTTCTTC CASSQGTGLKQFF
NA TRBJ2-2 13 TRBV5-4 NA TGTGCCAGCAGCTTGGGGCAAACCGGGGAGCTGTTTTTT CASSLGQTGELFF
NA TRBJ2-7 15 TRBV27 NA TGTGCCAGCAGTTTGGGCCAGCTCCCTCCTACCGAGCAGTACTTC CASSLGQLPPTEQYF
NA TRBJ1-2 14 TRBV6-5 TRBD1 TGTGCCAGCAGTCCGGTAGGGGGCAACTATGGCTACACCTTC CASSPVGGNYGYTF
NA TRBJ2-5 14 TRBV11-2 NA TGTGCCAGCAGCCTGTCAGCGGGTTATGAGACCCAGTACTTC CASSLSAGYETQYF
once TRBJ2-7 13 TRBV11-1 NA TGTGCCAGCAGCTTAGAATACTCCTACGAGCAGTACTTC CASSLEYSYEQYF
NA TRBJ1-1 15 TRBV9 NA TGTGCCAGCAGTGCCCCCAAGGGGTTGAACACTGAAGCTTTCTTT CASSAPKGLNTEAFF
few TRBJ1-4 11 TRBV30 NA TGTGCCTGGGTCCGGGGGGAAAAACTGTTTTTT CAWVRGEKLFF
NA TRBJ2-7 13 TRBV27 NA TGTGCCACCTCGCGGCGGCCCTCCTACGAGCAGTACTTC CATSRRPSYEQYF
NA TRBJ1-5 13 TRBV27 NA TGTGCCAGCAGTTCTACCGTGGTCCAGCCCCAGCATTTT CASSSTVVQPQHF
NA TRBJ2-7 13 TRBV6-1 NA TGTGCCAGCCCATCGAGGGATTCCTACGAGCAGTACTTC CASPSRDSYEQYF
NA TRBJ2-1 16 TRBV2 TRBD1 TGTGCCAGCAGTGCACCCGGGACAGGTACCCTCAATGAGCAGTTCTTC CASSAPGTGTLNEQFF
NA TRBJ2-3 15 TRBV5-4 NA TGTGCCAGCAGCTTTCGCCAGGGTGGCACAGATACGCAGTATTTT CASSFRQGGTDTQYF
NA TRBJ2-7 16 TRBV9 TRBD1 TGTGCCAGCAGCCCCAACCTCGGGACAGCAGCCTACGAGCAGTACTTC CASSPNLGTAAYEQYF
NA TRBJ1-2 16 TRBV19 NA TGTGCCAGTAGCCACGCAGGGTCCACATCTAACTATGGCTACACCTTC CASSHAGSTSNYGYTF
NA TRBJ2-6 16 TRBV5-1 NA TGCGCCAGCAGCTTGGATGGGGCGGCCGGGGCCAACGTCCTGACTTTC CASSLDGAAGANVLTF
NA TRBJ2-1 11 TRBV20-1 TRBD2 TGCAGTGCCCCACTAGCGCGAGAGCAGTTCTTC CSAPLAREQFF
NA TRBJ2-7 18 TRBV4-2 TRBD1 TGTGCCAGCAGCCAAGGAGATCCATGGGGGACAGGGGGTTACGAGCAGTACTTC CASSQGDPWGTGGYEQYF
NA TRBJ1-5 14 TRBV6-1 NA TGTGCCAGCAGTCCTCGAGGGCGCCAACAGCCCCAGCATTTT CASSPRGRQQPQHF
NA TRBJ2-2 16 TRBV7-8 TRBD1 TGTGCCAGCAGCAGGACAGGGGGCGAAAACACCGGGGAGCTGTTTTTT CASSRTGGENTGELFF
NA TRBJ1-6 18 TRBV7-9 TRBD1 TGTGCCAGCAGCTTAGCCCGGACAGGGAAGGCCTATAATTCACCCCTCCACTTT CASSLARTGKAYNSPLHF
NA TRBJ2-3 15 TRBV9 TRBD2 TGTGCCAGCAGCGTAGCGGGGGGAAGCACAGATACGCAGTATTTT CASSVAGGSTDTQYF
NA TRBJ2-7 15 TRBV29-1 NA TGCAGCGTTGGGGGGGGTAGGGGACATCCCGACGAGCAGTACTTC CSVGGGRGHPDEQYF
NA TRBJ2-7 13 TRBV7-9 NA TGTGCCAGCAGCGTCCAGGGTAGTTACGAGCAGTACTTC CASSVQGSYEQYF
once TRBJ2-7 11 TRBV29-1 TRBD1 TGCAGCGTGACAGGGACCTACGAGCAGTACTTC CSVTGTYEQYF
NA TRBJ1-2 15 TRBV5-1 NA TGCGCCAGCAGCCCGGAGAGGGGGGGTAACTATGGCTACACCTTC CASSPERGGNYGYTF
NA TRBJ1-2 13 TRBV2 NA TGTGCCAGCAGTCGTAGGACAGCTGCGGGCTACACCTTC CASSRRTAAGYTF
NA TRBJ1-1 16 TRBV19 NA TGTGCCAGTAGTATTGCCGGGGAAATAGGGAACACTGAAGCTTTCTTT CASSIAGEIGNTEAFF
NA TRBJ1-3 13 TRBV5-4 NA TGTGCCAGCCGCCCTGGAGCTGGAAACACCATATATTTT CASRPGAGNTIYF
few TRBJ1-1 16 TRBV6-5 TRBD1 TGTGCCAGCAGTTTACAGGGGGCCGGGGCGAACACTGAAGCTTTCTTT CASSLQGAGANTEAFF
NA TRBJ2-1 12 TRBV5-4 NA TGTGCCAGCAGCTTGGACGCGGGTGAGCAGTTCTTC CASSLDAGEQFF
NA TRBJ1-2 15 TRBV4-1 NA TGCGCCAGCAGCCAAGATCCCGGGAACAGCTATGGCTACACCTTC CASSQDPGNSYGYTF
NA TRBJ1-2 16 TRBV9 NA TGTGCCAGCACCAAAGCGGAGGGTACGACTAACTATGGCTACACCTTC CASTKAEGTTNYGYTF
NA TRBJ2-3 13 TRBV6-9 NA TGTGCCACCAACCCGGGAGCTACAGATACGCAGTATTTT CATNPGATDTQYF
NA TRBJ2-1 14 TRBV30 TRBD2 TGTGCCAGCTACGGGGGGGCCTCCTACAATGAGCAGTTCTTC CASYGGASYNEQFF
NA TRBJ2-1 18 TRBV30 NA TGTGCCTGGGCTAGGACTAGGGGGGGTCCCAACCCCTACAATGAGCAGTTCTTC CAWARTRGGPNPYNEQFF
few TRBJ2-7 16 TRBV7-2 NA TGTGCCAGCAGCTTAGGCGGGACAGAGTCAACCTACGAGCAGTACTTC CASSLGGTESTYEQYF
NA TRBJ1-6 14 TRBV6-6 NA TGTGCCAGCAGTTACTATCGGAGTAATTCACCCCTCCACTTT CASSYYRSNSPLHF
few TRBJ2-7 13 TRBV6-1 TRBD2 TGTGCCAGCGGCCTAGCGGCTTCCTACGAGCAGTACTTC CASGLAASYEQYF
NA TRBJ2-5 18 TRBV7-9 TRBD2 TGTGCCAGCAGCTCAGGGGCGACAGCGGGAGAGCGGGAAGAGACCCAGTACTTC CASSSGATAGEREETQYF
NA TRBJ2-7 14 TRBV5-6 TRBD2 TGTGCCAGCAGGCTCGGGGGGTTCTCCTACGAGCAGTACTTC CASRLGGFSYEQYF
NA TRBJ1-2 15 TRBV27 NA TGTGCCAGCAGTGGGGGATTGGGGGGGCCCTATGGCTACACCTTC CASSGGLGGPYGYTF
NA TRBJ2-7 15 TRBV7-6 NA TGTGCCAGCAGCTTAGCGCCCGGGACTGGCTACGAGCAGTACTTC CASSLAPGTGYEQYF
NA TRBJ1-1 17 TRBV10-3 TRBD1 TGTGCCATCAGTGCCGGGACAGCTACCTTGGGGAACACTGAAGCTTTCTTT CAISAGTATLGNTEAFF
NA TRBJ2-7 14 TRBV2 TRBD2 TGTGCCAGCAGTGATCGGGGGGTTGCCTACGAGCAGTACTTC CASSDRGVAYEQYF
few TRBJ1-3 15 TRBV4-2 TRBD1 TGTGCCAGCAGCCTTAAGACAGGGGTCGGAAACACCATATATTTT CASSLKTGVGNTIYF
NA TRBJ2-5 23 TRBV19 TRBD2 TGTGCCAGTAGTATAGAGGGGTCGTGTCCGGGACTAGCGGGAGTATTAGAAGAAGAGACCCAGTACTTC CASSIEGSCPGLAGVLEEETQYF
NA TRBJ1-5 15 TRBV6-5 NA TGTGCCAGCAGACCGAAACCCGGGAACAATCAGCCCCAGCATTTT CASRPKPGNNQPQHF
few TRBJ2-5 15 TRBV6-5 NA TGTGCCAGCAGTTACTCGAGGGGGAAACAAGAGACCCAGTACTTC CASSYSRGKQETQYF
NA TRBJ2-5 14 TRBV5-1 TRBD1 TGCGCCAGCAGCTTAGTACAGGGGGTAGAGACCCAGTACTTC CASSLVQGVETQYF
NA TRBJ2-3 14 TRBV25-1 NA TGTGCCAGCAGTGAACTAAGACTAGATGATACGCAGTATTTT CASSELRLDDTQYF
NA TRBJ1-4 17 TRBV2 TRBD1 TGTGCCAGCAGTTCCTACTTCGGGACAGGGTCCGATGAAAAACTGTTTTTT CASSSYFGTGSDEKLFF